This entry features one TCR beta chain sequence. Clones were read by immunoSEQ multiplex PCR, and TCRdb kept only the in-frame ones, dropping some. The sample has about 730,000 clones, 70% to 90% seen once; the top ten hold more than 0.01%. The V gene's germline CDR1 is SGHTA and CDR2 FQGNSA. The CDR3 has 14 residues. With 5 bases removed from V and 0 bases from J, the gap between germline ends came to 7 bases. This entry belongs to a study of shared T cell receptors in the human thymus. This sample was shared with a second study, whose subject was human thymus T cells. That publication notes: Serving as donors were healthy Finnish infants, each of whom was having open corrective surgery for congenital heart defects. Related work found strong thymic repertoire overlap between unrelated individuals.

The sequenced material came from thymocytes. The chain is built from TRBV7-2 and TRBJ1-4, with D uncertain. This clonotype was obtained from a girl less than two years old with a congenital heart defect. The chain's CDR3 is CASSLQPTNEKLFF. DNA for the CDR3: TGTGCCAGCAGCCTACAGCCAACTAATGAAAAACTGTTTTTT.